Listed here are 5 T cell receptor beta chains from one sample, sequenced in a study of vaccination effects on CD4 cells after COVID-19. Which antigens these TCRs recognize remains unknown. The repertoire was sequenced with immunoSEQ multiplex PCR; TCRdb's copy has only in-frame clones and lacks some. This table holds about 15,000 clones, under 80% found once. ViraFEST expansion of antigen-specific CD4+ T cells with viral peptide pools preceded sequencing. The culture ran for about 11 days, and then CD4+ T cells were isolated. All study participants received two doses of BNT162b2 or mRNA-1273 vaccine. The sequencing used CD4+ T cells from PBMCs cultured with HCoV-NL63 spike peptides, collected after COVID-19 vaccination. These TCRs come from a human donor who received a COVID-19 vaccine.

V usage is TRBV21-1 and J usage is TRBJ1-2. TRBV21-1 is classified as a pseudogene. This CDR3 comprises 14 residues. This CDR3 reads CASTIGRRRRGYTF. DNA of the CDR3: TGTGCCAGCACTATCGGGAGACGACGTCGAGGCTACACCTTC.

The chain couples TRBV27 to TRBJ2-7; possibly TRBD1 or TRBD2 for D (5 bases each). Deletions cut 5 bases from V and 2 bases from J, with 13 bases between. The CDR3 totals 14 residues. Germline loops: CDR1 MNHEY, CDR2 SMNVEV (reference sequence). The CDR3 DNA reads TGTGCCAGCAGTCCCTTTGGGGGAACCTACGAGCAGTACTTC. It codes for CASSPFGGTYEQYF.

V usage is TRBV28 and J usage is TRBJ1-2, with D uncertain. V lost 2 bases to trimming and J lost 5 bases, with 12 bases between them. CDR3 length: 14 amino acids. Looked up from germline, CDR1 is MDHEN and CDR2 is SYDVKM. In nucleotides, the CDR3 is TGTGCCAGCAGTTTAGTCCAGCCGGAATATGGCTACACCTTC. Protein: CASSLVQPEYGYTF.

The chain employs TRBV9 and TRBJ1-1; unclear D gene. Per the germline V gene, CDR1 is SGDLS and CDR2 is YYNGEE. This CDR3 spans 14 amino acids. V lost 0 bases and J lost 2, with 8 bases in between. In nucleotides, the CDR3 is TGTGCCAGCAGCGTAGTTTCAGCTAACACTGAAGCTTTCTTT. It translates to CASSVVSANTEAFF.

The CDR3 sequence is CASSIGVDTQYF. The CDR3 DNA follows: TGTGCCAGTAGTATTGGAGTAGATACGCAGTATTTT. This rearrangement joins TRBV19 to TRBJ2-3; D is unresolved. This CDR3 has 12 amino acids. Germline V gene lookup returns CDR1 LNHDA and CDR2 SQIVND (reference sequence). Deletions cut 3 bases from V and 5 bases from J, with 6 bases between.